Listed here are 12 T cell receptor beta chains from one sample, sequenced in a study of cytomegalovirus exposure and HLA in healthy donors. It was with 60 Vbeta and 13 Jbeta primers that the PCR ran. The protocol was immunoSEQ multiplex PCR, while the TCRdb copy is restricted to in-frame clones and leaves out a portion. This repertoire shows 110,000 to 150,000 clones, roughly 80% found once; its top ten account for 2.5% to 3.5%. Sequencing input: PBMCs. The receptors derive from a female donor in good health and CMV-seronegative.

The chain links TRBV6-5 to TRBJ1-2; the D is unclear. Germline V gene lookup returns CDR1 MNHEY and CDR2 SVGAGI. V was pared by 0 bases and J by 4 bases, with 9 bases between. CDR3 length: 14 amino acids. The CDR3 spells CASSYSHPGYGYTF. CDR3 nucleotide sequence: TGTGCCAGCAGTTACTCGCACCCCGGCTATGGCTACACCTTC.

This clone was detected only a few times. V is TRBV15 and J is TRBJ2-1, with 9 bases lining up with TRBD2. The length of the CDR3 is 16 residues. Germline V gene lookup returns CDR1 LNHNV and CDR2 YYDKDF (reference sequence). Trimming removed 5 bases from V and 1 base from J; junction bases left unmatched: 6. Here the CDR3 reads CATSANSGRSYNEQFF. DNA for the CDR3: TGTGCCACCAGCGCAAATAGCGGGAGATCCTACAATGAGCAGTTCTTC. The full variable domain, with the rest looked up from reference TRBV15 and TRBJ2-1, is DAMVIQNPRYQVTQFGKPVTLSCSQTLNHNVMYWYQQKSSQAPKLLFHYYDKDFNNEADTPDNFQSRRPNTSFCFLDIRSPGLGDTAMYLCATSANSGRSYNEQFFGPGTRLTVL.

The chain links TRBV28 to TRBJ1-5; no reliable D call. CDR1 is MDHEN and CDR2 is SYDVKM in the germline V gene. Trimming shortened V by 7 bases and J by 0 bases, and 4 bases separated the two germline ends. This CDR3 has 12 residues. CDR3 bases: TGTGCCAGCATGAGTAGCAATCAGCCCCAGCATTTT. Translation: CASMSSNQPQHF. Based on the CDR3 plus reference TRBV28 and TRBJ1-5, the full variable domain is DVKVTQSSRYLVKRTGEKVFLECVQDMDHENMFWYRQDPGLGLRLIYFSYDVKMKEKGDIPEGYSVSREKKERFSLILESASTNQTSMYLCASMSSNQPQHFGDGTRLSIL.

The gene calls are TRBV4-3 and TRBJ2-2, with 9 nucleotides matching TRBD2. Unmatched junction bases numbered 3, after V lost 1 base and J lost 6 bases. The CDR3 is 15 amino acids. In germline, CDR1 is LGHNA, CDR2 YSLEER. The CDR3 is CASSQGIAGAGELFF. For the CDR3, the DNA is TGCGCCAGCAGCCAAGGGATAGCGGGAGCCGGGGAGCTGTTTTTT.

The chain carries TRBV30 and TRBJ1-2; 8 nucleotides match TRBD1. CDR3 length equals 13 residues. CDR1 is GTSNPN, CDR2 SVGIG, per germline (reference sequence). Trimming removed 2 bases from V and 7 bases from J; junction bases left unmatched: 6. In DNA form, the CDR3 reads TGTGCCTGGAGTAACAGGGGGGGGTTTGGCTACACCTTC. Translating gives CAWSNRGGFGYTF. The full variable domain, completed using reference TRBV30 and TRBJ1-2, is SQTIHQWPATLVQPVGSPLSLECTVEGTSNPNLYWYRQAAGRGLQLLFYSVGIGQISSEVPQNLSASRPQDRQFILSSKKLLLSDSGFYLCAWSNRGGFGYTFGSGTRLTVV.

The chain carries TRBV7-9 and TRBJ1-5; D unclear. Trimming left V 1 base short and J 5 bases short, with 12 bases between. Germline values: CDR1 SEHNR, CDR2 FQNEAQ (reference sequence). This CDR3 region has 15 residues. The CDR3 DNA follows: TGTGCCAGCAGCTTAGGGCTAGGGAGGTATCAGCCCCAGCATTTT. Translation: CASSLGLGRYQPQHF.

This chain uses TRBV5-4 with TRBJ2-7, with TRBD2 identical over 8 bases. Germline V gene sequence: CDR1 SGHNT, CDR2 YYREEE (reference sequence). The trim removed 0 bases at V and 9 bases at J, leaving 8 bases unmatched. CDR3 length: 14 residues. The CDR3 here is CASSLGRGANAQYF. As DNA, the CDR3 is TGTGCCAGCAGCTTGGGGCGGGGGGCGAACGCGCAGTACTTC.

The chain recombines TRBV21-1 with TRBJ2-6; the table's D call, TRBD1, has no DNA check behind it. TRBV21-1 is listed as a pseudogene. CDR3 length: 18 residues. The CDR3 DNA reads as TGTGCCAGCAGCGCACCCGGGACAGCAAGCTCTGGGGCCAACGTCCTGACTTTC. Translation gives CASSAPGTASSGANVLTF.

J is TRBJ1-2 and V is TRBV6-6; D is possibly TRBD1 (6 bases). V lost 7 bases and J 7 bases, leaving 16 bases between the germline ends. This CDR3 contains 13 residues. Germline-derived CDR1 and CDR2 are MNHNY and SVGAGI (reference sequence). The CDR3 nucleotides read TGTGCCAGCAACGGAGCAGGGGTAGTTGGCTACACCTTC. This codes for CASNGAGVVGYTF.

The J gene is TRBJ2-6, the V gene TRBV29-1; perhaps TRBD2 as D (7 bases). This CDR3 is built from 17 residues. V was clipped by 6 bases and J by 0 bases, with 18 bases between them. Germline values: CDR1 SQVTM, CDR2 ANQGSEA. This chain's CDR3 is CSVLTGRELSGANVLTF. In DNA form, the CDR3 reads TGCAGCGTCCTTACAGGGAGGGAACTCTCTGGGGCCAACGTCCTGACTTTC. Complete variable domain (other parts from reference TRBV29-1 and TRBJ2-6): SAVISQKPSRDICQRGTSLTIQCQVDSQVTMMFWYRQQPGQSLTLIATANQGSEATYESGFVIDKFPISRPNLTFSTLTVSNMSPEDSSIYLCSVLTGRELSGANVLTFGAGSRLTVL.

The CDR3 reads CATSAGGTADTQYF. DNA of the CDR3: TGTGCCACCAGCGCGGGCGGGACTGCAGATACGCAGTATTTT. This chain links TRBV15 with TRBJ2-3; tentative D call: TRBD2 (6 bases). The germline gives CDR1 LNHNV, CDR2 YYDKDF (reference sequence). The V and J ends lost 5 bases and 4 bases respectively, with 13 bases between them. The CDR3 runs 14 residues.

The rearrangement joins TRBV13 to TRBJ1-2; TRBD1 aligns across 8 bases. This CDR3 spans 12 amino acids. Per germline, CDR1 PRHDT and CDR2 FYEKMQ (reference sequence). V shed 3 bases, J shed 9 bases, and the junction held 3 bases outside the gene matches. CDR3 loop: CASSFGQGRYTF. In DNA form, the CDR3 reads TGTGCCAGCAGCTTCGGACAGGGTCGCTACACCTTC.